These 23 T cell receptor beta chains originate from one sample sequenced in a study of blood T cells in healthy people across ages. It was with a sample-barcoded 5' primer and a J-beta primer mix that a second PCR of roughly 7 to 12 cycles was run. TCRdb analysed the 5' RACE reads with MiXCR anew, one entry per CDR3 protein. The sample yields approximately 730,000 distinct CDR3 sequences, approximately 39% seen once. The material sequenced was blood. All receptors derive from a woman aged 60-70 years in good health.

About this clonotype: A read error may account for a junction end that differs from germline. This chain links TRBV5-1 with TRBJ2-7, with TRBD1 matching over 8 bases. Germline V gene data show CDR1 as SGHRS and CDR2 as YFSETQ. The CDR3 has 14 residues. The CDR3, as DNA: TGCGCCGGCAGCACATTACAGGGGGGATACGAGCAGTACTTC. It codes for CAGSTLQGGYEQYF.

Worth noting for this clonotype: This may come from a read error, since a much larger clone is one base off. The rearrangement joins TRBV7-9 to TRBJ2-7; a weak D match, TRBD1 (6 bases). V lost 5 bases, J lost 10 bases, and 21 bases lay in between. The CDR3 loop spans 14 amino acids. In germline, CDR1 is SEHNR, CDR2 FQNEAQ (reference sequence). CDR3 sequence (DNA): TGTGCCAGCAGCACGACCACAGGGTTAGAGATCCAGTACTTC. The encoded protein is CASSTTTGLEIQYF.

This clonotype was observed a handful of times. J is TRBJ1-2 and V is TRBV3-1; TRBD1 aligns across 8 bases. V trimming: 1 base; J trimming: 5 bases; junction bases outside the gene matches: 3. In germline, CDR1 is LGHDT, CDR2 YNNKEL (reference sequence). This CDR3 is built from 14 residues. In DNA form, the CDR3 reads TGTGCCAGCAGCCAAGGGACAGGGCGTTATGGCTACACCTTC. This translates into CASSQGTGRYGYTF.

The rearrangement links TRBV6-6 to TRBJ1-1; 12 bases line up with TRBD1. Losses at the gene ends were 4 bases for V and 4 bases for J; bases not matched to a gene: 4. Germline values: CDR1 MNHNY, CDR2 SVGAGI (reference sequence). This CDR3 has 15 amino acids. CDR3 residues: CASSSGQGAGTEAFF. CDR3 sequence (DNA): TGTGCCAGCAGTTCGGGACAGGGGGCCGGCACTGAAGCTTTCTTT.

This clonotype appeared a single time. The rearrangement uses TRBV5-1 and TRBJ2-5; D is unresolved. The CDR3 extends over 14 amino acids. The V gene lost 1 base and the J gene lost 0 bases, with 7 bases spanning the gap. CDR1 is SGHRS and CDR2 is YFSETQ in the germline V gene. CDR3 bases: TGCGCCAGCAGCTTGCTTGGGGACCAAGAGACCCAGTACTTC. Protein product: CASSLLGDQETQYF. The full variable domain, its missing parts supplied by reference TRBV5-1 and TRBJ2-5, is KAGVTQTPRYLIKTRGQQVTLSCSPISGHRSVSWYQQTPGQGLQFLFEYFSETQRNKGNFPGRFSGRQFSNSRSEMNVSTLELGDSALYLCASSLLGDQETQYFGPGTRLLVL.

This clonotype has just a few counts. V gene TRBV7-9 combines with J gene TRBJ1-4; 7 bases map to TRBD1. V lost 2 bases to trimming and J lost 5 bases; unmatched junction nucleotides: 5. This CDR3 contains 15 residues. Germline CDR1 SEHNR, CDR2 FQNEAQ (reference sequence). The CDR3 reads CASSLQTGRNEKLFF. The CDR3 nucleotides are TGTGCCAGCAGCTTACAGACAGGGCGGAATGAAAAACTGTTTTTT.

This clonotype came up a few times. The V gene is TRBV29-1, the J gene TRBJ2-5, with D possibly TRBD2 on 5 matching bases. This CDR3 is 11 amino acids long. The V gene lost 7 bases and the J gene lost 11 bases, with 17 bases spanning the gap. Germline CDR1 SQVTM, CDR2 ANQGSEA. CDR3 nucleotide sequence: TGCAGCGCGAAAGCTAGCTATGAGCAGTACTTC. It translates to CSAKASYEQYF.

The chain combines TRBV27 with TRBJ2-5; 9 bases align to TRBD1. Germline values: CDR1 MNHEY, CDR2 SMNVEV (reference sequence). The CDR3 is made up of 15 amino acids. The V and J ends lost 5 bases and 5 bases, in that order; junction bases with no gene match: 9. CDR3 coding DNA: TGTGCCAGCAGTACAAGAACAGGGGGCATTGAGACCCAGTACTTC. This translates into CASSTRTGGIETQYF.

CDR3 DNA: TGTGCCAGCAGCCATACGCGTAGCGGCCACAATGAGCAGTTCTTC. Translation: CASSHTRSGHNEQFF. This chain connects TRBV21-1 to TRBJ2-1; the DNA was not used to check the table's D call, TRBD2. TRBV21-1 is termed a pseudogene. This CDR3 has 15 residues.

V is TRBV5-6 and J is TRBJ2-7, with TRBD2 identical over 13 bases. Losses at the gene ends were 0 bases for V and 12 bases for J; bases not matched to a gene: 9. The CDR3 length is 15 residues. The germline gives CDR1 SGHDT, CDR2 YYEEEE. The chain's CDR3 is CASSLEGLAGSDRYF. The CDR3 region has the DNA TGTGCCAGCAGCTTGGAGGGACTAGCGGGATCGGATCGGTACTTC.

The J gene is TRBJ2-7, the V gene TRBV6-5, with 7 bases lining up with TRBD1. CDR3 length equals 14 residues. Germline-derived CDR1 and CDR2 are MNHEY and SVGAGI. With V trimmed by 7 bases and J by 7 bases, 13 bases remained unmatched. The CDR3 nucleotides read TGTGCCAGCACCCCGGGACAGAAAGTGGGTGAGCAGTACTTC. The encoded protein is CASTPGQKVGEQYF.

The CDR3 protein is CASRNRDAGTEAFF. CDR3 in DNA: TGTGCCAGCAGAAACAGGGACGCGGGCACTGAAGCTTTCTTT. The chain uses TRBV6-6 and TRBJ1-1, with D possibly being TRBD1 (6 bases). The CDR3 runs to 14 residues. Germline V gene data show CDR1 as MNHNY and CDR2 as SVGAGI (reference sequence). Trimming removed 6 bases at V and 4 bases at J, with 15 bases between.

The V call is TRBV9, the J call TRBJ2-1; the match to TRBD2 covers 8 bases. V lost 3 bases and J lost 6; bases outside the gene matches: 14. CDR1 and CDR2 from the germline V gene are SGDLS and YYNGEE. This CDR3 comprises 17 residues. For the CDR3, the DNA is TGTGCCAGCAGCGCCGGAGGGCTAGCGGGCCTCTCCAATGAGCAGTTCTTC. Its protein product is CASSAGGLAGLSNEQFF. Supplemented by reference TRBV9 and TRBJ2-1, the full variable domain reads DSGVTQTPKHLITATGQRVTLRCSPRSGDLSVYWYQQSLDQGLQFLIQYYNGEERAKGNILERFSAQQFPDLHSELNLSSLELGDSALYFCASSAGGLAGLSNEQFFGPGTRLTVL.

In the case of this clonotype: One end of the junction varies from germline; a read error may be responsible. The chain carries TRBV20-1 and TRBJ2-5; D is perhaps TRBD2 (6 bases). The CDR3 contains 14 residues. CDR1 DFQATT and CDR2 SNEGSKA come from the germline V gene (reference sequence). In DNA, the CDR3 is TGCAGTGCTAGAGACGGGGGAGGACAAGAGACCCGGTACTTC. It codes for CSARDGGGQETRYF.

This clonotype was detected only a few times. This chain's CDR3 is CSARGTDSNYGYTF. CDR3 in DNA: TGCAGTGCTAGAGGGACAGATTCTAACTATGGCTACACCTTC. The gene calls are TRBV20-1 and TRBJ1-2; possible D gene TRBD1, 6 bases. The CDR3 is 14 amino acids. V dropped 1 base and J dropped 0 bases, with 9 bases sitting between them. Germline lookup yields CDR1 DFQATT and CDR2 SNEGSKA (reference sequence).

A note on this clonotype: A much larger clone differs by one base, so this may be a read error. The chain recombines TRBV10-3 with TRBJ2-3, with a possible D match to TRBD1 (5 bases). Germline-derived CDR1 and CDR2 are ENHRY and SYGVKD. There are 14 residues in the CDR3. The CDR3 coding sequence is TGTGTCATCAGTCGTGAGGACACCACAGATACGCAGTATTTT. Translated, it gives CVISREDTTDTQYF.

J is TRBJ2-1 and V is TRBV7-6; D is possibly TRBD2 (5 bases). Between the trimmed V and J ends, which lost 2 bases and 5 bases, there was a span of 13 bases. Germline V gene lookup returns CDR1 SGHVS and CDR2 FNYEAQ. The CDR3 sequence is 15 residues long. The CDR3 DNA follows: TGTGCCAGCAGCTTACTCGGGGATCCGGACAATGAGCAGTTCTTC. It encodes CASSLLGDPDNEQFF.

The sample holds a few counts of this clonotype. This chain connects TRBV2 to TRBJ2-1; 9 bases align to TRBD1. The germline V gene encodes CDR1 SNHLY and CDR2 FYNNEI. V shed 2 bases, J shed 3 bases, and the junction held 2 bases outside the gene matches. The CDR3 length is 15 residues. CDR3 bases: TGTGCCAGCAGTGAACGGGGACAGGGCTACAATGAGCAGTTCTTC. Translation gives CASSERGQGYNEQFF.

This clonotype was counted ten times or more. At one of its ends the junction is not consistent with the germline gene, which may arise from a read error. V usage is TRBV7-6 and J usage is TRBJ2-6; D gene unclear. The CDR3 totals 15 residues. Germline CDR1 and CDR2: SGHVS and FNYEAQ. The DNA for the CDR3 is TGCGCCAGCAGCTTGACATCTTCTGGGGCCAACGTCCTGACTTTC. Protein product: CASSLTSSGANVLTF.

V gene TRBV7-3 combines with J gene TRBJ1-2; no clear D. The CDR3 spans 12 residues. The V gene's germline CDR1 is SGHTA and CDR2 FQGTGA. V gave up 4 bases and J gave up 4 bases, with 7 bases separating them. As DNA, the CDR3 is TGTGCCAGCAGCTCCCCTGGCTATGGCTACACCTTC. This encodes CASSSPGYGYTF.

This sequence joins TRBV7-2 and TRBJ2-5, with D perhaps being TRBD1 or TRBD2 (7 bases each). This CDR3 region has 15 residues. V was shortened by 4 bases and J by 1 base, with 13 bases between the two germline ends. CDR1 is SGHTA, CDR2 FQGNSA, per germline. The CDR3 protein is CASSWEGTVQETQYF. DNA of the CDR3: TGTGCCAGCAGCTGGGAGGGGACAGTCCAAGAGACCCAGTACTTC.

CDR3 coding DNA: TGTGCCACGTGTGAGCGGGTGGACACTGAAGCTTTCTTT. Translating it yields CATCERVDTEAFF. This chain links TRBV24-1 with TRBJ1-1; D is uncertain. In germline, CDR1 is KGHDR, CDR2 SFDVKD. The CDR3 runs to 13 residues. Trimming removed 10 bases from V and 3 bases from J, with 14 bases in between.

J is TRBJ1-2 and V is TRBV29-1, with TRBD1 as a possible D gene (5 bases). Germline V CDR1 and CDR2: SQVTM, ANQGSEA. Trimming took off 8 bases at V and 4 bases at J, with 17 bases between the two ends. The CDR3 covers 13 residues. CDR3 sequence reads: CSISRDLGYGYTF. The CDR3 nucleotides are TGCAGCATCTCCCGGGACCTTGGCTATGGCTACACCTTC.